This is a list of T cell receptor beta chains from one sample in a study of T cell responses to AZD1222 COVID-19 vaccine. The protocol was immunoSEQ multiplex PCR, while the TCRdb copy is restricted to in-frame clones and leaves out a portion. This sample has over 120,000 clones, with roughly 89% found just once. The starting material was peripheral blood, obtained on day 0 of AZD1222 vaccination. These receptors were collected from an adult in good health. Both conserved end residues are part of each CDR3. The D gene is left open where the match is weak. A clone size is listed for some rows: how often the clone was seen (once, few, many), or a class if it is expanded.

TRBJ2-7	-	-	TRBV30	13	TGTGCCTGGAACTTAGGGGTTTTAGGCGAGCAGTACTTC	CAWNLGVLGEQYF
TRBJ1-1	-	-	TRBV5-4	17	TGTGCCAGCAGCTTGGGATACGGAGGTAATTCGAACACTGAAGCTTTCTTT	CASSLGYGGNSNTEAFF
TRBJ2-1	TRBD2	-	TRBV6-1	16	TGTGCCAGCAGTGCCCCTAGCGGGAGGCCCAGATGGGAGCAGTTCTTC	CASSAPSGRPRWEQFF
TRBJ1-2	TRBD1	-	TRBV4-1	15	TGCGCCAGCAGCCAAGTCGGACAGGGGGCGAATGGCTACACCTTC	CASSQVGQGANGYTF
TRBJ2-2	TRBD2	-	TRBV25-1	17	TGTGCCAGCATTTCGGAGGGACTAGCGGGACGGACCGGGGAGCTGTTTTTT	CASISEGLAGRTGELFF
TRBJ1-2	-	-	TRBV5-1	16	TGCGCCAGCAGCTTGGTGATTGGGGGCCCTAACTATGGCTACACCTTC	CASSLVIGGPNYGYTF
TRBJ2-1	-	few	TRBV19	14	TGTGCCAGCATCGGGTCTAGCGCTTACAATGAGCAGTTCTTC	CASIGSSAYNEQFF
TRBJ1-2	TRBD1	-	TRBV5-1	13	TGCGCCAGCAGCACCCGGACAGGGAATGGCTACACCTTC	CASSTRTGNGYTF
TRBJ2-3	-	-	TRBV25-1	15	TGTGCCAGCAGTGAATTTGGGGGGGCGGCAGATACGCAGTATTTT	CASSEFGGAADTQYF
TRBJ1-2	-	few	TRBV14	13	TGTGCCAGCAGCCATGGACCAACCTATGGCTACACCTTC	CASSHGPTYGYTF
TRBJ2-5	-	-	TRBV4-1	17	TGCGCCAGCAGCCAAGGACGGGGGCAGCGGCTGGTAGAGACCCAGTACTTC	CASSQGRGQRLVETQYF
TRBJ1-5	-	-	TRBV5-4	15	TGTGCCAGCAGCTTTGGGCCAGGTAGCAATCAGCCCCAGCATTTT	CASSFGPGSNQPQHF
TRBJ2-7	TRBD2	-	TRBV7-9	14	TGTGCCAGCAGCTTAATGCGGGAGGGGAGCGAGCAGTACTTC	CASSLMREGSEQYF
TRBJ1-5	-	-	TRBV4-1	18	TGCGCCAGCAGCCAAGATGTGGTGAGGGTATCAAATTTGCAGCCCCAGCATTTT	CASSQDVVRVSNLQPQHF
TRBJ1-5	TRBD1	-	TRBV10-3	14	TGTGCCATCAGCGCACAGGGGGATAATCAGCCCCAGCATTTT	CAISAQGDNQPQHF
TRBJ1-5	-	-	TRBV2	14	TGTGCCAGCAGTGAAGTCAGAGAGGGGCAGCCCCAGCATTTT	CASSEVREGQPQHF
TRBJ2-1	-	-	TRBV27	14	TGTGCCAGCAGTTTATCACCAGGTCTGGATGAGCAGTTCTTC	CASSLSPGLDEQFF
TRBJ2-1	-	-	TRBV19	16	TGTGCCAGTAGTACCCCGGGGCGTACCTCCTACAATGAGCAGTTCTTC	CASSTPGRTSYNEQFF
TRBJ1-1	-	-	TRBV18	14	TGTGCCAGCTCACCACGCGTAGATAACACTGAAGCTTTCTTT	CASSPRVDNTEAFF
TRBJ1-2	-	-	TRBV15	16	TGTGCCACCAGCAGAGAGGGCCCGCTTACTAACTATGGCTACACCTTC	CATSREGPLTNYGYTF
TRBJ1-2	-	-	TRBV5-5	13	TGTGCCAGCAGCTTGGGGACACCTGGGGGCTACACCTTC	CASSLGTPGGYTF
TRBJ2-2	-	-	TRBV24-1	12	TGTGCCACCAGCCGGGGCACCGGGGAGCTGTTTTTT	CATSRGTGELFF
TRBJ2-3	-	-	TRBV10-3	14	TGTGCCATCAGCCTCTCCCAAAGGGTTGATACGCAGTATTTT	CAISLSQRVDTQYF
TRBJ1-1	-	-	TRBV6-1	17	TGTGCCAGCAGTGGACGGTGGGGAGGGTTCATGAACACTGAAGCTTTCTTT	CASSGRWGGFMNTEAFF
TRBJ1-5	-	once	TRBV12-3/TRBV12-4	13	TGTGCCAGCAGTTGGACAGATAATCAGCCCCAGCATTTT	CASSWTDNQPQHF
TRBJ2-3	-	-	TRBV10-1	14	TGCGCCAGCAGTGATCGGCAGGGAGGCGATACGCAGTATTTT	CASSDRQGGDTQYF
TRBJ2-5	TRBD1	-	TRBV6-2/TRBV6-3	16	TGTGCCAGCAGTTGGGGACAGGGGGTAATAGGGGAGACCCAGTACTTC	CASSWGQGVIGETQYF
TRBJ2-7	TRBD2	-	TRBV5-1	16	TGCGCCAGCAGCTTCCTTAGCGGGACGACCTCCTACGAGCAGTACTTC	CASSFLSGTTSYEQYF